This is a list of T cell receptor beta chains from one sample in a study of memory CD4+ T cells and cytomegalovirus serostatus. The table came from immunoSEQ multiplex PCR; TCRdb's copy has only in-frame clones and leaves some out. The table shows 80,000 to 100,000 clones, with 80% occurring only once. Sequencing was carried out using memory CD4+ T cells from blood. The receptors were sampled from an adult in good health and CMV-seropositive. The CDR3 runs from the conserved cysteine through the conserved F or W. The D gene is left open where the match is weak. Rows give clone size only sometimes, using once, few, many, or a class for an expanded clone.

.	TRBJ1-2	.	TRBV7-9	TGTGCCAGCAGCTTAGAAGGGGCGCGTGGCTATGGCTACACCTTC	CASSLEGARGYGYTF
TRBD2	TRBJ2-7	.	TRBV28	TGTGCCAGCAGTTCACTCGGGACTAGCGGGAGTTACGAGCAGTACTTC	CASSSLGTSGSYEQYF
.	TRBJ1-3	few	TRBV11-2	TGTGCCAGCAGCTTAGTAGTAGGGGCTGGAAACACCATATATTTT	CASSLVVGAGNTIYF
TRBD2	TRBJ2-7	.	TRBV11-2	TGTGCCAGCAGCTTCAGGACTAGCGTCTACGAGCAGTACTTC	CASSFRTSVYEQYF
TRBD1	TRBJ2-1	.	TRBV19	TGTGCCAGTAGTCAACCGGGACAGGGGAATGAGCAGTTCTTC	CASSQPGQGNEQFF
TRBD1	TRBJ2-7	.	TRBV28	TGTGCCAGCAGCGGACCCGGGACAGGGACCTACGAGCAGTACTTC	CASSGPGTGTYEQYF
.	TRBJ2-7	.	TRBV1	TGCACCAGCAGCGAACGATCCGGGACTAGGGGCGAGCAGTACTTC	CTSSERSGTRGEQYF
.	TRBJ2-7	.	TRBV18	TGTGCCAGCTCGCAAGACAGGACCTCCTACGAGCAGTACTTC	CASSQDRTSYEQYF
TRBD1	TRBJ2-7	few	TRBV19	TGTGCCAGTAGTGTGACAGGGTTGTACGAGCAGTACTTC	CASSVTGLYEQYF
TRBD1	TRBJ2-1	.	TRBV7-9	TGTGCCAGCAGGTGGGGACAGGGGCCAAGTGAGCAGTTCTTC	CASRWGQGPSEQFF
.	TRBJ1-1	few	TRBV9	TGTGCCAGCAGCGCGTTACCGAACACTGAAGCTTTCTTT	CASSALPNTEAFF
.	TRBJ1-4	.	TRBV19	TGTGCCGGCACAAGGGGCCTTTTTAATGAAAAACTGTTTTTT	CAGTRGLFNEKLFF
.	TRBJ1-4	once	TRBV2	TGTGCCAGCAGGTCCACGGGGGAAACTAATGAAAAACTGTTTTTT	CASRSTGETNEKLFF
TRBD1	TRBJ2-7	once	TRBV7-2	TGTGCCAGCAGCTTTGGCAGGGGGTCCTACGAGCAGTACTTC	CASSFGRGSYEQYF
.	TRBJ2-7	once	TRBV5-5	TGTGCCAGCAGCTCTGTCGGGGGAAACGAGCAGTACTTC	CASSSVGGNEQYF
TRBD1	TRBJ1-4	.	TRBV19	TGTGCCAGTAGTACCCAGGGGGGAGAAAAACTGTTTTTT	CASSTQGGEKLFF
.	TRBJ2-7	.	TRBV5-1	TGCGCCAGCAACCAAGGGGGCTCCTACGAGCAGTACTTC	CASNQGGSYEQYF
.	TRBJ2-3	.	TRBV5-1	TGCGCCAGTCGAGAACAGGGGACTAGCACAGATACGCAGTATTTT	CASREQGTSTDTQYF
.	TRBJ1-5	once	TRBV5-6	TGTGCCAGCAGCTTGTGGCAGGGGCAGAATAGCAATCAGCCCCAGCATTTT	CASSLWQGQNSNQPQHF
TRBD1	TRBJ2-1	.	TRBV25-1	TGTGCCAGCAGTCCGGGACAGTCGAATGAGCAGTTCTTC	CASSPGQSNEQFF
.	TRBJ1-2	.	TRBV7-2	TGTGCCAGCAGCTTAGCGGTGGGGCAGGGAGAAAGTGGCTACACCTTC	CASSLAVGQGESGYTF
TRBD1	TRBJ1-4	.	TRBV28	TGTGCCAGCAGTATTACAGGGGTTGATAATGAAAAACTGTTTTTT	CASSITGVDNEKLFF
.	TRBJ2-3	.	TRBV7-9	TGTGCCAGCAGCCAGGGATGGGGGGCCGTTTCCACAGATACGCAGTATTTT	CASSQGWGAVSTDTQYF
TRBD2	TRBJ2-1	.	TRBV7-9	TGTGCCAGCAGCCTGGGGACTAGCGGGAGGGCCGAGTTCTTC	CASSLGTSGRAEFF
.	TRBJ1-1	.	TRBV5-1	TGCGCCAGCAGCTTGCAAGAGGGACTCGAGAACACTGAAGCTTTCTTT	CASSLQEGLENTEAFF
.	TRBJ1-1	few	TRBV9	TGTGCCAGCGGCAGGGTGGGCACTGAAGCTTTCTTT	CASGRVGTEAFF
TRBD1	TRBJ2-6	.	TRBV30	TGTGCCTGGAGTGCCCGCGGGACAGGGTTGGCTGGGGCCAACGTCCTGACTTTC	CAWSARGTGLAGANVLTF
.	TRBJ2-7	.	TRBV5-4	TGTGCCAGCAGAAAGGAGCGGACTTCCTACGAGCAGTACTTC	CASRKERTSYEQYF
.	TRBJ1-1	.	TRBV28	TGTGCCAGCAGGGGGGGGACTAAGAGGGACACTGAAGCTTTCTTT	CASRGGTKRDTEAFF
.	TRBJ2-2	.	TRBV27	TGTGCCAGCAGTTGGGGACCAGTTGCCGGGGAGCTGTTTTTT	CASSWGPVAGELFF
.	TRBJ1-2	.	TRBV28	TGTGCCAGCAGTTACATCAGGGGCGCCTATGGCTACACCTTC	CASSYIRGAYGYTF
.	TRBJ2-3	.	TRBV5-1	TGCGCCAGCAGCTCGGGTGAGCCCACAGATACGCAGTATTTT	CASSSGEPTDTQYF
.	TRBJ1-1	few	TRBV7-9	TGTGCCAGCAGCTTAATGGGGAACACTGAAGCTTTCTTT	CASSLMGNTEAFF
TRBD2	TRBJ2-1	.	TRBV7-2	TGTGCCAGCAGCTTTACTAGCGGGACATATAATGAGCAGTTCTTC	CASSFTSGTYNEQFF
.	TRBJ2-3	.	TRBV4-1	TGCGCCAGCAGCCCCGAGGGCGTCACAGATACGCAGTATTTT	CASSPEGVTDTQYF
.	TRBJ2-7	.	TRBV7-8	TGTGCCAGCAGCTTAGTTTTCGGGCCTAACGAGCAGTACTTC	CASSLVFGPNEQYF
TRBD2	TRBJ2-5	once	TRBV19	TGTGCCAGTAGTACGGGACTAGCGGGACAAGAGACCCAGTACTTC	CASSTGLAGQETQYF
.	TRBJ1-2	once	TRBV6-4	TGTGCCAGCAGACCTGGCTTTAACTATGGCTACACCTTC	CASRPGFNYGYTF
.	TRBJ2-1	.	TRBV7-7	TGTGCTAGCAGCTTAGACGCACTCAATGAGCAGTTCTTC	CASSLDALNEQFF
.	TRBJ1-1	.	TRBV9	TGTGCCAGCAGCGTAGCCCCACTGGGGACGGCTTTCTTT	CASSVAPLGTAFF